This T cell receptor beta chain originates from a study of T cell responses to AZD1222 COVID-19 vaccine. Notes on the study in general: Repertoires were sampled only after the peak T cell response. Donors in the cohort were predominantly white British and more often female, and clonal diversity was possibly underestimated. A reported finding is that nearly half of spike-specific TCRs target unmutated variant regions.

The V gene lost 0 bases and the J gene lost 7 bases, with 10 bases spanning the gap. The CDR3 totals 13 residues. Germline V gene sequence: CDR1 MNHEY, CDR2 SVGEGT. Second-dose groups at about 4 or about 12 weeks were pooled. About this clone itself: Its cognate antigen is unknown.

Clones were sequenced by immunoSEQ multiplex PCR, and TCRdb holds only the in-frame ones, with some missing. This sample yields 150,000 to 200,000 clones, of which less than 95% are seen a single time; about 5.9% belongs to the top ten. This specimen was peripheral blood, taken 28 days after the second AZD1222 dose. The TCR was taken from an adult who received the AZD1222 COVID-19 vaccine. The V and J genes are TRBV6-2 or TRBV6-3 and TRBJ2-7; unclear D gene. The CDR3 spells CASSYSMGYEQYF. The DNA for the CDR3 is TGTGCCAGCAGTTACTCTATGGGATATGAGCAGTACTTC.